A selection of T cell receptor beta chains follows, all from one sample in a study of blood T cell repertoires in COVID-19. Assay: immunoSEQ multiplex PCR; the TCRdb copy retains only in-frame clones and omits some. The sample yields around 100,000 clones, 84% seen once. The specimen sequenced was peripheral blood. These receptors were taken from a man aged 70 or older with active or convalescent COVID-19. CDR3s include the opening cysteine and the closing phenylalanine or tryptophan. Each record gives: J gene, clone size, D gene, V gene, CDR3 DNA, CDR3 protein. D genes are given only for firm matches. Only part of the rows carry a size: once, few, many, or a class if the clone is expanded.

TRBJ1-1,.,TRBD1,TRBV7-9,TGTGCCAGCAGCGGAATCCGGGACAGGGGGCTCGGTGAAGCTTTCTTT,CASSGIRDRGLGEAFF
TRBJ2-7,.,TRBD1,TRBV6-5,TGTGCCACTCTAGGGGCAGGGGGCTTATACGAGCAGTACTTC,CATLGAGGLYEQYF
TRBJ2-7,.,TRBD1,TRBV18,TGTGCCAGCTCACCACTCACGACAGGGGTCTACGAGCAGTACTTC,CASSPLTTGVYEQYF
TRBJ1-3,.,.,TRBV6-4,TGTGCCAGCAGTGCCAAACAGGGAGGGGAATATTTT,CASSAKQGGEYF
TRBJ2-1,.,.,TRBV7-9,TGTGCCAGCAGCTTAGCGAAATTAGGGACATTGGGATACAATGAGCAGTTCTTC,CASSLAKLGTLGYNEQFF
TRBJ2-5,once,TRBD2,TRBV29-1,TGCAGCGTTCGACGAGGACTAGCGGGGGAGACCCAGTACTTC,CSVRRGLAGETQYF
TRBJ1-1,.,TRBD1,TRBV5-1,TGCGCCAGCAGCCTAAACAGGGGGCTGAACACTGAAGCTTTCTTT,CASSLNRGLNTEAFF
TRBJ1-4,.,.,TRBV11-2,TGTGCCAGCAGCTTATGGGGGGGATCAACTAATGAAAAACTGTTTTTT,CASSLWGGSTNEKLFF
TRBJ2-2,.,.,TRBV19,TGTGCCAGTAGTACCATTCCACAGGATTCTCGCAACACCGGGGAGCTGTTTTTT,CASSTIPQDSRNTGELFF
TRBJ2-1,.,.,TRBV19,TGTGCCAGTCGTACGCTGGGGGGGCGCGCAGAGCAGTTCTTC,CASRTLGGRAEQFF
TRBJ2-5,.,.,TRBV19,TGTGCCAGTAGTATCACGGTGTTGGAGACCCAGTACTTC,CASSITVLETQYF
TRBJ2-3,.,.,TRBV18,TGTGCCAGCTCACCACTGCAGGGGACGGGCACAGATACGCAGTATTTT,CASSPLQGTGTDTQYF
TRBJ2-6,.,.,TRBV6-5,TGTGCCATCAGGCAGGATGGGGCCAACGTCCTGACTTTC,CAIRQDGANVLTF
TRBJ2-2,.,TRBD1,TRBV11-2,TGTGCCAGCAGCTTGGCCCGCAGGGGGTCGAACACCGGGGAGCTGTTTTTT,CASSLARRGSNTGELFF
TRBJ2-5,.,.,TRBV30,TGTGCCTGGAGTGTACAAGAGGGCGAGACCCAGTACTTC,CAWSVQEGETQYF
TRBJ2-7,.,.,TRBV19,TGTGCCAGTAGTATCATACAGGGCCCTGCCTACGAGCAGTACTTC,CASSIIQGPAYEQYF
TRBJ2-5,.,TRBD2,TRBV19,TGTGCCAGTAGTACCCCGCGGGGGAACTCGAGGGAGACCCAGTACTTC,CASSTPRGNSRETQYF
TRBJ1-2,.,.,TRBV5-4,TGTGCTGTCCCGGGGTTTTCGAATGGCTACACCTTC,CAVPGFSNGYTF
TRBJ1-1,.,TRBD1,TRBV7-2,TGTGCCAGCAGCCCTAGGATGGCCAGGGGGCAGGGTAACACTGAAGCTTTCTTT,CASSPRMARGQGNTEAFF
TRBJ2-1,.,.,TRBV9,TGTGCCAGCAGCGTAGGAAGGGGAAGGAATGAGCAGTTCTTC,CASSVGRGRNEQFF
TRBJ2-5,.,.,TRBV18,TGTGCCAGCTCACCACCGACAGCCCAAGAGACCCAGTACTTC,CASSPPTAQETQYF
TRBJ1-4,.,.,TRBV5-1,TGCGCCAGCAGCCCATCAGGGCTGGATAATGAAAAACTGTTTTTT,CASSPSGLDNEKLFF
TRBJ2-1,.,TRBD1,TRBV5-4,TGTGCCAGCAGCTTGGGGGACAGGGGGATCAATGAGCAGTTCTTC,CASSLGDRGINEQFF
TRBJ2-5,.,.,TRBV7-2,TGTGCCAGCAGCCCACAGGCGGGGTTCCCGAGGACCCAGTACTTC,CASSPQAGFPRTQYF
TRBJ1-2,.,.,TRBV12-3/TRBV12-4,TGTGCCAGCAGTTTTGAGGGGGTAAATGGCTACACCTTC,CASSFEGVNGYTF
TRBJ1-6,.,.,TRBV14,TGTGCCAGCAGCCAAGCTACAGGGAGTTCCTATAATTCACCCCTCCACTTT,CASSQATGSSYNSPLHF
TRBJ2-2,.,.,TRBV30,TGTGCCTGGAGTGTAATGACAATAAACACCGGGGAGCTGTTTTTT,CAWSVMTINTGELFF
TRBJ2-1,.,TRBD2,TRBV7-3,TGTGCCAGCAGCTCCCCCGGGGGGGGGCAGTTCTTC,CASSSPGGGQFF
TRBJ2-3,.,.,TRBV24-1,TGTGCCACCAGTGATATGGCTAGCACAGATACGCAGTATTTT,CATSDMASTDTQYF
TRBJ2-2,.,TRBD1,TRBV9,TGTGCCAGCAGTGACGGGACAGGGTATACCGGGGAGCTGTTTTTT,CASSDGTGYTGELFF
TRBJ1-1,few,.,TRBV28,TGTGCCAGCAGTGGCACACCCATGAACACTGAAGCTTTCTTT,CASSGTPMNTEAFF
TRBJ1-4,.,.,TRBV11-1,TGTGCCAGCAGCTTAGAGCCGACAACTAATGAAAAACTGTTTTTT,CASSLEPTTNEKLFF
TRBJ1-6,.,.,TRBV5-6,TGTGCCAGCAGCTTGGAAGCCGATTCACCCCTCCACTTT,CASSLEADSPLHF
TRBJ1-3,.,TRBD1,TRBV14,TGTGCCAGCAGCCGACAGGGGTTCGGAAACACCATATATTTT,CASSRQGFGNTIYF
TRBJ1-2,.,.,TRBV12-3/TRBV12-4,TGTGCCAGCAGTTTTGGGCAGGGTGGCGGCTACACCTTC,CASSFGQGGGYTF
TRBJ2-5,.,.,TRBV5-4,TGTGCCAGCAGCTTTGGGGGGTTTCAAGAGACCCAGTACTTC,CASSFGGFQETQYF
TRBJ1-6,.,.,TRBV10-3,TGTGCCATCAGAAAAGACGGGAATAATTCACCCCTCCACTTT,CAIRKDGNNSPLHF
TRBJ1-3,.,.,TRBV18,TGTGCCAGCTCACCAGTAGGGGACTCCTCTGGAAACACCATATATTTT,CASSPVGDSSGNTIYF
TRBJ1-1,.,.,TRBV21-1,TGTGCCAGCAGCAAATCGGGGGGGGAAGCTTTCTTT,CASSKSGGEAFF